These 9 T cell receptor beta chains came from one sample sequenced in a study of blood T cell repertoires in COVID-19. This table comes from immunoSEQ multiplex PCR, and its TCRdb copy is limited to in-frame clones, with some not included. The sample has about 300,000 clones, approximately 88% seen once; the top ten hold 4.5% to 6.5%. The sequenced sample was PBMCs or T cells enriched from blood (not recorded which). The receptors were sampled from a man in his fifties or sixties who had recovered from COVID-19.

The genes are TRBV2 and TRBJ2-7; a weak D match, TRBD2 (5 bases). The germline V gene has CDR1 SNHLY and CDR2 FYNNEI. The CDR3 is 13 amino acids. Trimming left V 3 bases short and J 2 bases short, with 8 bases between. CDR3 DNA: TGTGCCAGCAGTGATCCCGGGACCTACGAGCAGTACTTC. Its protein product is CASSDPGTYEQYF.

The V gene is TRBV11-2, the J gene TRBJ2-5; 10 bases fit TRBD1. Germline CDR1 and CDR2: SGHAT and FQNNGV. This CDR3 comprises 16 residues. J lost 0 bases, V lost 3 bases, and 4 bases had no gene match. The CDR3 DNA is TGTGCCAGCAGCTTCCTGGGACAGGGGTACCAAGAGACCCAGTACTTC. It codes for CASSFLGQGYQETQYF.

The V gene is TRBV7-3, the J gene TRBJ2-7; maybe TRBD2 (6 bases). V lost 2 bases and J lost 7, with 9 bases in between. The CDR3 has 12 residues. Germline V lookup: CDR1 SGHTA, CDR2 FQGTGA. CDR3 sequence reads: CASSLAGGEQYF. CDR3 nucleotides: TGTGCCAGCAGCTTAGCCGGGGGAGAGCAGTACTTC. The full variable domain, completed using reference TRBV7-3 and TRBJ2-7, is GAGVSQTPSNKVTEKGKYVELRCDPISGHTALYWYRQSLGQGPEFLIYFQGTGAADDSGLPNDRFFAVRPEGSVSTLKIQRTERGDSAVYLCASSLAGGEQYFGPGTRLTVT.

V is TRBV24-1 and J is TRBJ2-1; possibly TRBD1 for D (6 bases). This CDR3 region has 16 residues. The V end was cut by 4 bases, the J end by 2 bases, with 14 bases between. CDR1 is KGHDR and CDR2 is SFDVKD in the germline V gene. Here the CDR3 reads CATSEKQGVPYNEQFF. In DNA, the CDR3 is TGTGCCACCAGTGAAAAACAGGGAGTCCCCTACAATGAGCAGTTCTTC.

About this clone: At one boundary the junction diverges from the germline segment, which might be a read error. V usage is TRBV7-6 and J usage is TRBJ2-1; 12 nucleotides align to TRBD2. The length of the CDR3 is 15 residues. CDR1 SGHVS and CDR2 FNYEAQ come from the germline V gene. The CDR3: CASSLGLAGNNEQFF. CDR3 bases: TGTGCCAGCAGTTTAGGACTAGCGGGAAACAATGAGCAGTTCTTC. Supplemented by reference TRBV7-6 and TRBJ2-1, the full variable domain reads GAGVSQSPRYKVTKRGQDVALRCDPISGHVSLYWYRQALGQGPEFLTYFNYEAQQDKSGLPNDRFSAERPEGSISTLTIQRTEQRDSAMYRCASSLGLAGNNEQFFGPGTRLTVL.

CDR3 protein: CASSYRVGEQYF. The DNA for the CDR3 is TGTGCCAGCAGCTACAGGGTAGGCGAGCAGTACTTC. The gene calls are TRBV12-3 or TRBV12-4 and TRBJ2-7; possible D gene TRBD1, 6 bases. CDR3 size: 12 residues. V dropped 6 bases and J dropped 6 bases, with 12 bases sitting between them.

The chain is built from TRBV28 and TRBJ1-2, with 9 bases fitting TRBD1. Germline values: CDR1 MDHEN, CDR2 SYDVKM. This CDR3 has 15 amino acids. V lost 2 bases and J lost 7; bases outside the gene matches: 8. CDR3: CASSLGWTGVVGYTF. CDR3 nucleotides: TGTGCCAGCAGTTTAGGGTGGACAGGGGTAGTTGGCTACACCTTC.

CDR3 amino acids: CASSYGQGGISRGEPQHF. CDR3 DNA: TGTGCCAGCAGTTATGGACAGGGAGGTATTTCCAGGGGTGAGCCCCAGCATTTT. This chain uses TRBV6-2 or TRBV6-3 with TRBJ1-5, with 8 bases fitting TRBD1. Trimming at V came to 3 bases and at J to 8 bases, leaving 18 bases not matched to a gene. Germline lookup yields CDR1 MNHEY and CDR2 SVGEGT. The length of the CDR3 is 18 residues.

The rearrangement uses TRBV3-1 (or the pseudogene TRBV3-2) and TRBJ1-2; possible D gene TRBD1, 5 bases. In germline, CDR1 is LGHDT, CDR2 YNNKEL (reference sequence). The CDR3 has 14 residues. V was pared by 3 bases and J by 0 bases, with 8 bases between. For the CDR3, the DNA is TGTGCCAGCAGCCACTTACAGGCTAACTATGGCTACACCTTC. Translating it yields CASSHLQANYGYTF.